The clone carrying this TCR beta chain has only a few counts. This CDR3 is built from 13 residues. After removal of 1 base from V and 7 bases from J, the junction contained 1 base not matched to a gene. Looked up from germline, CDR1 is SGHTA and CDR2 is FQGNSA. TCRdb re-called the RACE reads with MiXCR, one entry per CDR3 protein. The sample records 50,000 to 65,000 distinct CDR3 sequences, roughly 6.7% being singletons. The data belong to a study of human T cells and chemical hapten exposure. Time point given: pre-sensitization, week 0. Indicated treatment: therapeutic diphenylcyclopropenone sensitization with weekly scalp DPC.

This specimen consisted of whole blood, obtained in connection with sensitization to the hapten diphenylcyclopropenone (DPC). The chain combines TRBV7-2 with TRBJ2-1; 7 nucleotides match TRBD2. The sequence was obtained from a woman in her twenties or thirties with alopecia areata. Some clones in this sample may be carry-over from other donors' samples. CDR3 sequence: CASSLGLANEQFF. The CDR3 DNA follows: TGTGCCAGCAGCTTAGGACTAGCTAATGAGCAGTTCTTC.